A selection of T cell receptor beta chains follows, all from one sample in a study of PD-1 blockade in classical Hodgkin lymphoma. Some clones are missing from TCRdb's copy, which holds only in-frame ones; the method was immunoSEQ multiplex PCR. Of about 85,000 clones listed, roughly nine tenths are singletons. The sample here was peripheral blood mononuclear cells (PBMCs), taken before the fourth cycle of nivolumab. The receptor set was obtained from a human donor with classical Hodgkin lymphoma. CDR3s include the opening cysteine and the closing phenylalanine or tryptophan. The D gene is left open where the match is weak. Clone size appears in some rows only: once, few, many, or a class for an expanded clone.

J gene: TRBJ1-1; V gene: TRBV5-1; D gene: TRBD1; clone size: NA; CDR3 protein: CASSLEGQRTEAFF; CDR3 DNA: TGCGCCAGCAGCTTGGAGGGACAGCGCACTGAAGCTTTCTTT
J gene: TRBJ2-3; V gene: TRBV5-4; D gene: NA; clone size: once; CDR3 protein: CASSLSRVTDTQYF; CDR3 DNA: TGTGCCAGCAGCTTGAGTAGGGTTACAGATACGCAGTATTTT
J gene: TRBJ2-4; V gene: TRBV7-8; D gene: TRBD1; clone size: NA; CDR3 protein: CASSSGQGGGGIQYF; CDR3 DNA: TGTGCCAGCAGTTCTGGACAGGGAGGTGGCGGCATTCAGTACTTC
J gene: TRBJ2-3; V gene: TRBV19; D gene: NA; clone size: NA; CDR3 protein: CASSRDPAGADTQYF; CDR3 DNA: TGTGCCAGTAGCCGGGATCCGGCCGGGGCAGATACGCAGTATTTT
J gene: TRBJ2-7; V gene: TRBV20-1; D gene: NA; clone size: NA; CDR3 protein: CSARRLYEQYF; CDR3 DNA: TGCAGTGCCAGACGGCTCTACGAGCAGTACTTC
J gene: TRBJ1-1; V gene: TRBV19; D gene: NA; clone size: NA; CDR3 protein: CASSILGPPGTEAFF; CDR3 DNA: TGTGCCAGTAGTATACTGGGACCCCCGGGAACTGAAGCTTTCTTT
J gene: TRBJ2-3; V gene: TRBV19; D gene: TRBD2; clone size: once; CDR3 protein: CASSIGTKGADTQYF; CDR3 DNA: TGTGCCAGTAGTATTGGGACTAAAGGTGCAGATACGCAGTATTTT
J gene: TRBJ1-2; V gene: TRBV27; D gene: TRBD1; clone size: NA; CDR3 protein: CASRLRTGQADYGYTF; CDR3 DNA: TGTGCCAGCAGACTAAGAACCGGACAGGCGGATTATGGCTACACCTTC
J gene: TRBJ1-1; V gene: TRBV2; D gene: TRBD1; clone size: NA; CDR3 protein: CASSTDRVGEAFF; CDR3 DNA: TGTGCCAGCAGTACGGACAGGGTGGGTGAAGCTTTCTTT
J gene: TRBJ1-1; V gene: TRBV5-1; D gene: NA; clone size: NA; CDR3 protein: CASSFAGSGTEAFF; CDR3 DNA: TGCGCCAGCAGCTTTGCAGGGTCAGGCACTGAAGCTTTCTTT
J gene: TRBJ2-1; V gene: TRBV11-2; D gene: NA; clone size: NA; CDR3 protein: CASTTQLTSSSYNEQFF; CDR3 DNA: TGTGCCAGCACCACTCAACTGACCTCTAGCTCCTACAATGAGCAGTTCTTC
J gene: TRBJ2-3; V gene: TRBV10-3; D gene: TRBD2; clone size: NA; CDR3 protein: CAISESGGAGDTQYF; CDR3 DNA: TGTGCCATCAGTGAGTCCGGGGGGGCTGGGGATACGCAGTATTTT
J gene: TRBJ1-4; V gene: TRBV14; D gene: NA; clone size: NA; CDR3 protein: CASSQEIGGGGEKLFF; CDR3 DNA: TGTGCCAGCAGCCAAGAAATCGGGGGAGGGGGTGAAAAACTGTTTTTT
J gene: TRBJ1-6; V gene: TRBV10-1; D gene: TRBD1; clone size: NA; CDR3 protein: CASSETRQGGGSPLHF; CDR3 DNA: TGCGCCAGCAGTGAGACTCGACAGGGTGGGGGTTCACCCCTCCACTTT
J gene: TRBJ2-7; V gene: TRBV7-9; D gene: NA; clone size: NA; CDR3 protein: CASSGVAKVYEQYF; CDR3 DNA: TGTGCCAGCAGCGGAGTCGCGAAGGTCTACGAGCAGTACTTC
J gene: TRBJ2-7; V gene: TRBV9; D gene: NA; clone size: NA; CDR3 protein: CASSVGTASYEQYF; CDR3 DNA: TGTGCCAGCAGCGTAGGGACAGCCTCCTACGAGCAGTACTTC
J gene: TRBJ2-3; V gene: TRBV30; D gene: TRBD1; clone size: NA; CDR3 protein: CAWSATGGGTDTQYF; CDR3 DNA: TGTGCCTGGAGTGCGACAGGGGGCGGCACAGATACGCAGTATTTT
J gene: TRBJ1-1; V gene: TRBV18; D gene: TRBD1; clone size: NA; CDR3 protein: CASSPTGGGGTEAFF; CDR3 DNA: TGTGCCAGCTCACCAACAGGGGGCGGCGGCACTGAAGCTTTCTTT
J gene: TRBJ1-2; V gene: TRBV7-6; D gene: NA; clone size: NA; CDR3 protein: CASSSGINYGYTF; CDR3 DNA: TGTGCCAGCAGCTCAGGGATTAACTATGGCTACACCTTC